This T cell receptor beta chain is from a study of immune characterization of retroperitoneal liposarcoma. The CDR3 runs to 12 residues. V was trimmed by 5 bases and J by 13 bases, leaving 15 bases between them. Looked up from germline, CDR1 is MDHEN and CDR2 is SYDVKM. One entry per CDR3 protein, called by TCRdb with MiXCR from the PCR reads. Here the sample spans 9,500 to 14,000 distinct CDR3 sequences, around 26% being singletons. Sequencing was carried out using tumor tissue. The chain is built from TRBV28 and TRBJ2-4; maybe TRBD2 (5 bases). The TCR was taken from a female donor with retroperitoneal liposarcoma. The CDR3 DNA reads TGTGCCAGCAGTCCCCTGCGGGTGGGGCAGTACTTC. It codes for CASSPLRVGQYF.